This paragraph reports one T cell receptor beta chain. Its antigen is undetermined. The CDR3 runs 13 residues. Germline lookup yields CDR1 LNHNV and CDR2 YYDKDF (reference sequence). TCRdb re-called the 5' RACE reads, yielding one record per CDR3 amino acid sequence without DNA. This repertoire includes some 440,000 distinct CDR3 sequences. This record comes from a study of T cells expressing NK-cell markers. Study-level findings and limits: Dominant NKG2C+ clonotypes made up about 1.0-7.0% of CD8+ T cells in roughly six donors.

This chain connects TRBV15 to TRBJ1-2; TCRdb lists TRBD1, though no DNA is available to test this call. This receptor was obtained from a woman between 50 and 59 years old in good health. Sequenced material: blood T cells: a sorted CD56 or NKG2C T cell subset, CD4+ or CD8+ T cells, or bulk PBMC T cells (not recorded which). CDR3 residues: CATSPEGAYGYTF.